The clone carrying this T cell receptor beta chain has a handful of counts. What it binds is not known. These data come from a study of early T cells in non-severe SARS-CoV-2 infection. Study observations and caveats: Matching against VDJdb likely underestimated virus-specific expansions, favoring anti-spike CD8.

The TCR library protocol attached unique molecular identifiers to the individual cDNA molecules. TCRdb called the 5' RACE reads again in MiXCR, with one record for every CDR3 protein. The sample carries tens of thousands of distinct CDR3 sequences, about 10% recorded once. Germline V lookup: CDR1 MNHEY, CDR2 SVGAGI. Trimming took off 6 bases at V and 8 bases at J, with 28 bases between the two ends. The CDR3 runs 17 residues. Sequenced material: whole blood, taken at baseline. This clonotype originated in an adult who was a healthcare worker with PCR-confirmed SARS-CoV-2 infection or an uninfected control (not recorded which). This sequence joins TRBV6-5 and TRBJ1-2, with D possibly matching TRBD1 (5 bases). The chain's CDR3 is CASSKTPGPSLSRGYTF. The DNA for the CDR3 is TGTGCCAGCAGCAAAACACCGGGACCGAGTCTAAGTCGGGGCTACACCTTC.